These 4 T cell receptor beta chains were all obtained from the same sample, sequenced in a study of response to subunit inactivated influenza vaccine. TCRdb processed the RT-PCR reads anew with MiXCR; each CDR3 protein has one entry. The repertoire holds around 760,000 distinct CDR3 sequences, with roughly 14% as singletons. The sequencing here drew on PBMCs from blood, taken around two weeks before vaccination. The receptors were sampled from a man in his fifties or sixties who received an inactivated influenza vaccine.

The chain recombines TRBV12-3 or TRBV12-4 with TRBJ2-7; maybe TRBD1 (5 bases). The germline V and J ends were trimmed by 3 bases and 9 bases, with 15 bases remaining between them. This CDR3 is 13 amino acids long. This CDR3 is CASSFVRVSWQYF. The CDR3 DNA reads TGTGCCAGCAGTTTTGTCAGGGTTTCTTGGCAGTACTTC.

The table lists this clonotype with many counts. The chain employs TRBV12-3 or TRBV12-4 and TRBJ2-7; 9 nucleotides align to TRBD1. CDR3 length: 13 residues. V dropped 6 bases and J dropped 4; count of bases not matched to a gene: 4. For the CDR3, the DNA is TGTGCCAGCAGCCCCGACAGGGGGTACGAGCAGTACTTC. It is translated as CASSPDRGYEQYF.

This clonotype has a count of ten or more. The chain combines TRBV5-4 with TRBJ2-3; a possible D gene is TRBD1 (5 bases). V was cut by 4 bases and J by 4 bases, with 13 bases left in between. The CDR3 runs 14 residues. Germline lookup yields CDR1 SGHNT and CDR2 YYREEE (reference sequence). As DNA, the CDR3 is TGTGCCAGCAGCAGGACCAGGGATCCAGATACGCAGTATTTT. Translating gives CASSRTRDPDTQYF.

This clonotype was found a few times. The V call is TRBV7-2, the J call TRBJ2-2, with TRBD2 matching over 7 bases. CDR1 and CDR2 from the germline V gene are SGHTA and FQGNSA. The CDR3 length is 16 residues. V shed 2 bases and J 5 bases; nucleotides not matched to a gene: 8. CDR3 sequence: CASSLWGSGSTGELFF. The CDR3 DNA follows: TGTGCCAGCAGCTTATGGGGTAGCGGGTCTACCGGGGAGCTGTTTTTT.